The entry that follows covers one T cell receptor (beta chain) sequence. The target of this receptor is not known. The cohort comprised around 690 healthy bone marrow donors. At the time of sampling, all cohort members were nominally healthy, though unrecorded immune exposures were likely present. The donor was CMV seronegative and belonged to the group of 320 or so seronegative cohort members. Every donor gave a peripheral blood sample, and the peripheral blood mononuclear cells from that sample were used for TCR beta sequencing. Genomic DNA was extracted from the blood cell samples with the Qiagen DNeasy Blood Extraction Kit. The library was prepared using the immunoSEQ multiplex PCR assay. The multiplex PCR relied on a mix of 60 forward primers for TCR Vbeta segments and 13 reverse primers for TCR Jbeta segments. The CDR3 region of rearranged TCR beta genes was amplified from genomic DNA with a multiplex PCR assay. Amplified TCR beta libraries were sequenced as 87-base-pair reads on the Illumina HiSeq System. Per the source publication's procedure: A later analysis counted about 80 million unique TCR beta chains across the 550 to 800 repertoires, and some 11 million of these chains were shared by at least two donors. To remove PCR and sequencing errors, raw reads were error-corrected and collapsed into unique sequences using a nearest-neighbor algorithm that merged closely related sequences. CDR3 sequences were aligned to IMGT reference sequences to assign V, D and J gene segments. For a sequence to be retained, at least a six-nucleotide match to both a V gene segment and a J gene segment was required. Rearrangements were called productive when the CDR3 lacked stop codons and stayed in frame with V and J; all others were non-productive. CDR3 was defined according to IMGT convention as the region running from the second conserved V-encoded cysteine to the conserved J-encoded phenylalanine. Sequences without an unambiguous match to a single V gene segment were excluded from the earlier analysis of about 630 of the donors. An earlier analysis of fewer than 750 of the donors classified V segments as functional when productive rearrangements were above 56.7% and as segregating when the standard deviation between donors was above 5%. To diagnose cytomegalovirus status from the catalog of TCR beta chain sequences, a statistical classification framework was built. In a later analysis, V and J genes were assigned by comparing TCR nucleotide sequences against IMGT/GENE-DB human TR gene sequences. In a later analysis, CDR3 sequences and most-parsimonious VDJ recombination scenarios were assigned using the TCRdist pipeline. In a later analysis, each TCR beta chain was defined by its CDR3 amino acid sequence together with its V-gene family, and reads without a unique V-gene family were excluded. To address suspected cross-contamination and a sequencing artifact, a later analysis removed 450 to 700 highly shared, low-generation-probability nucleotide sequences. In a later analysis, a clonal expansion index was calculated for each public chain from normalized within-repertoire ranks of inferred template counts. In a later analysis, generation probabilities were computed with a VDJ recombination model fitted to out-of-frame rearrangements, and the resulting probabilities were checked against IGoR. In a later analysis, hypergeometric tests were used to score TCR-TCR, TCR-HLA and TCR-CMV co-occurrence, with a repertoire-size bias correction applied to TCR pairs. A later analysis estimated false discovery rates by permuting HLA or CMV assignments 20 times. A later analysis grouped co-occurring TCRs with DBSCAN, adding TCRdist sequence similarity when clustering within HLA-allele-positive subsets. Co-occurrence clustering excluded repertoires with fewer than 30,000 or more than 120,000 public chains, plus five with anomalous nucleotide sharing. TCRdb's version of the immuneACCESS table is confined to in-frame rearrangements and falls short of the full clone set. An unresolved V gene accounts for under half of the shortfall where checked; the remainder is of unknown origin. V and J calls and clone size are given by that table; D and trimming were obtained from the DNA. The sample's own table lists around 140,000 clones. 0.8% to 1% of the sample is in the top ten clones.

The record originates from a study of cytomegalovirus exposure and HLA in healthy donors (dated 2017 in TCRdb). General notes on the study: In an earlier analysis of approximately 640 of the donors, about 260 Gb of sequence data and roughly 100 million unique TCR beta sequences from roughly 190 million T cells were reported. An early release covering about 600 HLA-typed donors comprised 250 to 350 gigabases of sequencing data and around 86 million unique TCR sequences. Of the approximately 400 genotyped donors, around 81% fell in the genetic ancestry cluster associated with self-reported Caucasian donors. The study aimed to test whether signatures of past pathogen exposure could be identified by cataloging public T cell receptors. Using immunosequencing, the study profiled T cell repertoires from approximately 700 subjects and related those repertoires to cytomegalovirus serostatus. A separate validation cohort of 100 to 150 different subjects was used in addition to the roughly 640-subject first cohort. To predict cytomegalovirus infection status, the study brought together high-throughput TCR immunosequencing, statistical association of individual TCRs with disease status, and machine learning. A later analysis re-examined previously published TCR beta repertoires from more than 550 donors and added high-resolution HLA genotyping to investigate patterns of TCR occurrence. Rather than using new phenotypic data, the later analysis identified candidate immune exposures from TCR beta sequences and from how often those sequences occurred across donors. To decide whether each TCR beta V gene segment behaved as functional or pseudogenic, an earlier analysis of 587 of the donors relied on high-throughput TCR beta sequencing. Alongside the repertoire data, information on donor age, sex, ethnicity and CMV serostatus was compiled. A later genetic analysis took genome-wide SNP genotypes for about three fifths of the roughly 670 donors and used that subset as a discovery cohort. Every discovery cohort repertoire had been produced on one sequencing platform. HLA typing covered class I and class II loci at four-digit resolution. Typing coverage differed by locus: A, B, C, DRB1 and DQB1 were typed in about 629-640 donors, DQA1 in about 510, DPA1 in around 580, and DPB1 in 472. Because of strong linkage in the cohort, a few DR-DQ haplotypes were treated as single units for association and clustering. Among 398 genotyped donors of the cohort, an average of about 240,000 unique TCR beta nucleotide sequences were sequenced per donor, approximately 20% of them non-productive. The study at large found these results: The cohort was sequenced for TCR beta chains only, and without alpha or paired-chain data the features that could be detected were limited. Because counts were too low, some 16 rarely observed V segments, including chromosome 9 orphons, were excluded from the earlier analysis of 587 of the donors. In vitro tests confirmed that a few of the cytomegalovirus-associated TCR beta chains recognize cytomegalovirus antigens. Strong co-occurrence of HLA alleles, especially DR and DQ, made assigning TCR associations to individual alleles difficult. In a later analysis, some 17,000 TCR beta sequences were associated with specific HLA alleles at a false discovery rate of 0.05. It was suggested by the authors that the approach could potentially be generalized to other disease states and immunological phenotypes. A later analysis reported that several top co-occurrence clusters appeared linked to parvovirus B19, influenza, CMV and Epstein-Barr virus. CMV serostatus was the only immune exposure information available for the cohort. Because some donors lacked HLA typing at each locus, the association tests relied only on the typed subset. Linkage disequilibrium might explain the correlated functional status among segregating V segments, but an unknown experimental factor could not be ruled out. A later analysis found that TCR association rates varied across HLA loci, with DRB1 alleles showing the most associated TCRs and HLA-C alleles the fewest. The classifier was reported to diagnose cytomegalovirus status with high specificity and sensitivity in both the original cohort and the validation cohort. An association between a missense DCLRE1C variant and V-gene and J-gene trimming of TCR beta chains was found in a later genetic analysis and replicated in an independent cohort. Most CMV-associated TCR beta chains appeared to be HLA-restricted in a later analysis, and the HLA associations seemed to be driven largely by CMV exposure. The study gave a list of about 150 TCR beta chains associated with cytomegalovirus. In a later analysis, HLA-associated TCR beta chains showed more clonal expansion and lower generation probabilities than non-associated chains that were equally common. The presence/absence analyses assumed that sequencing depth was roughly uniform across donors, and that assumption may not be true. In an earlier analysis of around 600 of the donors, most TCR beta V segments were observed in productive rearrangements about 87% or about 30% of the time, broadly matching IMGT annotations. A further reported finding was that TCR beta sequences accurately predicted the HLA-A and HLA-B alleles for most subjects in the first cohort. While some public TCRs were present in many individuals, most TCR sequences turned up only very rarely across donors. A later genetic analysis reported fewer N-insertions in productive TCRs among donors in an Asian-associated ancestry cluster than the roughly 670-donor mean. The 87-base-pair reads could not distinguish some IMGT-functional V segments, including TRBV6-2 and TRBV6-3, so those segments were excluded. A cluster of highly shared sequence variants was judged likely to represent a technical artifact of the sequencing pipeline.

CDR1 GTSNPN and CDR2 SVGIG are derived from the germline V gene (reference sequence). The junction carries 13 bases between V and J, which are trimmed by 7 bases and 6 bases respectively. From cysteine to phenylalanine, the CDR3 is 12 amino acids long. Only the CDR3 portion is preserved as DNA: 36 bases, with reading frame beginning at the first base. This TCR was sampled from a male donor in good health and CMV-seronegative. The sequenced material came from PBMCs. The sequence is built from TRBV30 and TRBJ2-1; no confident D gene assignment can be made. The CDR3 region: CASEFNPNEQFF. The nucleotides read TGTGCCTCGGAGTTCAACCCCAATGAGCAGTTCTTC.